These 29 T cell receptor beta chains were sequenced from one sample in a study of T cell repertoires in ileal Crohn's disease. Time point described: neoterminal ileum biopsy at postoperative endoscopy, about 6 months after surgery. Data came from immunoSEQ multiplex PCR; TCRdb stores just in-frame clones and leaves some out. The sample holds approximately 13,000 clones, about three quarters seen once. The sequenced sample consisted of ileal tissue. These receptors all come from an adult with Crohn's disease.

On this clone: The same CDR3 arises from other DNA sequences in this sample as well. The CDR3 DNA is TGTGCCAGCAGCGTAGGTACTAGCGGGAGGAGGACAGATACGCAGTATTTT. Translation: CASSVGTSGRRTDTQYF. The rearrangement joins TRBV9 to TRBJ2-3; TRBD2 matches at 12 bases. Germline CDR1 is SGDLS and CDR2 is YYNGEE. V was clipped by 0 bases and J by 3 bases; unmatched bases: 5. The CDR3 length is 17 residues.

The CDR3 DNA sequence: TGTGCCAGCAGTGCGTCCCCGTTGCGGGAGACCCAGTACTTC. Its protein product is CASSASPLRETQYF. This chain joins TRBV6-5 and TRBJ2-5, with D unclear. CDR3 length: 14 residues. CDR1 and CDR2 from the germline V gene are MNHEY and SVGAGI. V lost 5 bases, J lost 5 bases, and 15 bases lay in between.

This clone was observed a handful of times. The chain carries TRBV29-1 and TRBJ2-3; D is undetermined. The CDR3 contains 12 residues. The germline gives CDR1 SQVTM, CDR2 ANQGSEA. Trimming left V 4 bases short and J 6 bases short, with 11 bases between. CDR3 in amino acids: CSVVWSLDTQYF. CDR3 nucleotide sequence: TGCAGCGTTGTATGGAGTCTCGATACGCAGTATTTT.

With regard to this clone: The sample contains more than one DNA sequence encoding this CDR3. The chain combines TRBV9 with TRBJ2-3, with 9 bases matching TRBD1. The V gene end was trimmed by 4 bases and the J gene end by 3 bases; junction bases not matched to a gene: 6. This CDR3 is 15 amino acids long. Germline lookup yields CDR1 SGDLS and CDR2 YYNGEE. The CDR3 coding sequence is TGTGCCAGCAGCCCGAGACAGGGGGGTACAGATACGCAGTATTTT. Amino acid sequence: CASSPRQGGTDTQYF.

The chain employs TRBV14 and TRBJ1-1, with D maybe TRBD1 (6 bases). V gave up 0 bases and J gave up 8 bases, with 10 bases separating them. The CDR3 loop spans 13 amino acids. Germline V gives CDR1 SGHDN, CDR2 FVKESK. In nucleotides, the CDR3 is TGTGCCAGCAGCCAAGATGAGGGGGGGGAAGCTTTCTTT. Translation gives CASSQDEGGEAFF.

This clone has more than one count but fewer than ten. This chain uses TRBV9 with TRBJ2-2; a weak D match, TRBD2 (6 bases). Germline V gives CDR1 SGDLS, CDR2 YYNGEE. V lost 2 bases, J lost 4 bases, and 15 bases lay in between. CDR3 size: 16 residues. The CDR3 nucleotides are TGTGCCAGCAGCGTGTCCGGGAGACCCACCACCGGGGAGCTGTTTTTT. Translation: CASSVSGRPTTGELFF.

This rearrangement joins TRBV5-1 to TRBJ2-3; the match to TRBD2 covers 7 bases. V gave up 1 base and J gave up 0 bases; unmatched junction bases: 8. Germline-derived CDR1 and CDR2 are SGHRS and YFSETQ. The CDR3 sequence is 17 residues long. Here the CDR3 reads CASSLTGGSPSTDTQYF. CDR3 DNA sequence: TGCGCCAGCAGCTTGACGGGCGGGAGCCCTAGCACAGATACGCAGTATTTT.

This clone qualifies as medium-sized (0.01 to 0.1%). The gene calls are TRBV27 and TRBJ1-2; 9 nucleotides line up with TRBD1. The trim removed 1 base at V and 6 bases at J, leaving 3 bases unmatched. This CDR3 has 14 residues. CDR1 is MNHEY, CDR2 SMNVEV, per germline (reference sequence). DNA for the CDR3: TGTGCCAGCAGTTTATGGGGACAGGGTAATGGCTACACCTTC. This gives the protein CASSLWGQGNGYTF.

This chain links TRBV9 with TRBJ2-5, with 10 bases fitting TRBD2. This CDR3 is built from 16 residues. Germline CDR1 SGDLS, CDR2 YYNGEE. Trimming took 0 bases from V and 5 from J; bases not matched to a gene: 7. The DNA for the CDR3 is TGTGCCAGCAGCGTAGGGGCTAGCGGGGGTGACGAGACCCAGTACTTC. It yields the protein CASSVGASGGDETQYF.

The chain joins TRBV9 to TRBJ2-1; 9 nucleotides match TRBD2. The CDR3 is 14 amino acids. Losses at the gene ends were 0 bases for V and 6 bases for J; bases not matched to a gene: 1. Looked up from germline, CDR1 is SGDLS and CDR2 is YYNGEE. The CDR3 region is CASSVATSGNEQFF. CDR3 DNA: TGTGCCAGCAGCGTAGCGACTAGCGGCAATGAGCAGTTCTTC.

This chain uses TRBV27 with TRBJ2-7; the match to TRBD2 covers 13 bases. This CDR3 comprises 14 residues. CDR1 and CDR2 (germline): MNHEY, SMNVEV (reference sequence). Unmatched junction bases numbered 2, after V lost 6 bases and J lost 3 bases. Here the CDR3 DNA reads TGTGCCAGCAGCCGGACTAGCGGGAGCTACGAGCAGTACTTC. Amino acid sequence: CASSRTSGSYEQYF.

The chain combines TRBV2 with TRBJ2-5; D is perhaps TRBD1 (6 bases). The CDR3 spans 15 residues. The V end was cut by 6 bases, the J end by 5 bases, with 19 bases between. The germline V gene has CDR1 SNHLY and CDR2 FYNNEI. In nucleotides, the CDR3 is TGTGCCAGCAGGGAGTCAGGGGTCAAGGGGGAGACCCAGTACTTC. This codes for CASRESGVKGETQYF.

This clone has more than one count but fewer than ten. CDR3 in DNA: TGTGCCAGCAGTGGGGACAGGGTTGGCTACACCTTC. This gives the protein CASSGDRVGYTF. V gene TRBV25-1 combines with J gene TRBJ1-2, with TRBD1 matching 9 bases. Germline values: CDR1 MGHDK, CDR2 SYGVNS. The CDR3 has 12 residues. The trim removed 4 bases at V and 7 bases at J, leaving 1 base unmatched.

The V gene is TRBV20-1, the J gene TRBJ2-5; D is ambiguous. The germline CDR1 and CDR2 sequences are DFQATT and SNEGSKA (reference sequence). The CDR3 sequence is 11 residues long. Between the trimmed V and J ends, which lost 2 bases and 5 bases, there was a span of 6 bases. The DNA for the CDR3 is TGCAGTGCTAGAAACGGGGAGACCCAGTACTTC. It codes for CSARNGETQYF.

Of note for this clone: Compared with germline, one end of the junction differs, possibly owing to a read error. The chain has TRBV7-9 and TRBJ1-1, with a weak D call TRBD1 (6 bases). This CDR3 contains 13 residues. Germline V gene lookup returns CDR1 SEHNR and CDR2 FQNEAQ (reference sequence). In DNA form, the CDR3 reads TGTGCCAGCACCTTAAGGACAGCCCGGTCAGCTTTCTTT. Its protein product is CASTLRTARSAFF.

This clone appeared once. The V and J genes are TRBV27 and TRBJ2-3, with a weak D call TRBD1 (5 bases). The germline V gene encodes CDR1 MNHEY and CDR2 SMNVEV (reference sequence). Between the trimmed V and J ends, which lost 6 bases and 6 bases, there was a span of 19 bases. The CDR3 sequence is 15 residues long. This CDR3 reads CASSLQVQYTDTQYF. The CDR3 DNA follows: TGTGCCAGCAGCCTACAGGTCCAATATACGGATACGCAGTATTTT.

The genes are TRBV2 and TRBJ2-7; D call uncertain. Germline CDR1 SNHLY, CDR2 FYNNEI. This CDR3 comprises 13 residues. With 1 base removed from V and 6 bases from J, the gap between germline ends came to 10 bases. The CDR3 DNA follows: TGTGCCAGCAGTGAAGTACCGGGTTTCGAGCAGTACTTC. It is translated as CASSEVPGFEQYF.

There are a few counts of this clone. This rearrangement joins TRBV27 to TRBJ2-3, with TRBD2 matching 9 bases. With V trimmed by 4 bases and J by 3 bases, 17 bases remained unmatched. CDR1 MNHEY and CDR2 SMNVEV come from the germline V gene (reference sequence). This CDR3 is built from 19 residues. CDR3 region: CASSSHKLTGLAETDTQYF. CDR3 nucleotides: TGTGCCAGCAGTTCGCATAAATTGACGGGACTAGCCGAAACAGATACGCAGTATTTT.

The chain carries TRBV9 and TRBJ1-3; unclear D gene. CDR1 is SGDLS, CDR2 YYNGEE, per germline. The CDR3 length is 15 residues. The V gene lost 1 base and the J gene lost 2 bases, with 10 bases spanning the gap. CDR3 sequence reads: CASSVTDSTGNTIYF. The CDR3, as DNA: TGTGCCAGCAGCGTAACTGACTCCACTGGAAACACCATATATTTT.

In this sample, this clone is medium-sized. The chain recombines TRBV5-4 with TRBJ1-3; 8 bases match TRBD1. The V segment lost 5 bases and the J segment 6 bases; nucleotides outside the gene matches: 16. Germline V gene lookup returns CDR1 SGHNT and CDR2 YYREEE (reference sequence). The CDR3 spans 17 residues. The CDR3, as DNA: TGTGCCAGCAGAGATTTATCGGGCAGGGGGCAGGAAAACACCATATATTTT. As protein: CASRDLSGRGQENTIYF.

This clone has only one observation. The J gene is TRBJ2-6, the V gene TRBV10-2, with 11 positions matching TRBD1. The V gene end was trimmed by 6 bases and the J gene end by 3 bases; junction bases not matched to a gene: 10. The CDR3 has 18 residues. Germline V lookup: CDR1 WSHSY, CDR2 SAAADI. CDR3 sequence reads: CASRADRGRINGANVLTF. In nucleotides, the CDR3 is TGCGCCAGCAGGGCGGACAGGGGGCGGATTAATGGGGCCAACGTCCTGACTTTC.

This clone qualifies as medium-sized. CDR3 nucleotide sequence: TGTGCCAGCAGCTTCTCACAGGGGGGGACTGAAGCTTTCTTT. This sequence encodes CASSFSQGGTEAFF. V is TRBV9 and J is TRBJ1-1, with 8 bases matching TRBD1. CDR1 SGDLS and CDR2 YYNGEE come from the germline V gene. CDR3 length equals 14 residues. The J segment lost 5 bases and the V segment lost 4 bases, leaving 7 bases of the junction unmatched.

The chain carries TRBV5-1 and TRBJ2-7; TRBD2 might be the D (6 bases). V was trimmed by 4 bases and J by 2 bases, leaving 19 bases between them. The CDR3 spans 16 residues. CDR1 is SGHRS and CDR2 is YFSETQ in the germline V gene. The CDR3 nucleotides are TGCGCCAGCAGCAGGGACGGGGGAGACTATGCCTACGAGCAGTACTTC. Translated: CASSRDGGDYAYEQYF.

V and J are TRBV7-9 and TRBJ2-3; 8 positions agree with TRBD2. The CDR3 is 15 amino acids. Trimming took 1 base from V and 6 from J; bases not matched to a gene: 6. The germline V gene has CDR1 SEHNR and CDR2 FQNEAQ (reference sequence). In DNA, the CDR3 is TGTGCCAGCAGCTTAGAAGGACTAGCCTGGGATACGCAGTATTTT. Amino acids: CASSLEGLAWDTQYF.

The chain employs TRBV7-9 and TRBJ1-2; 7 nucleotides agree with TRBD1. Germline V gene sequence: CDR1 SEHNR, CDR2 FQNEAQ (reference sequence). V gave up 1 base and J gave up 7 bases; unmatched junction bases: 6. The CDR3 extends over 14 amino acids. CDR3 DNA sequence: TGTGCCAGCAGCTTAGGTCTGCCAGGGGGTGGCTACACCTTC. Translating it yields CASSLGLPGGGYTF.

The rearrangement links TRBV5-1 to TRBJ2-1; TRBD2 agrees at 14 bases. Germline assignment: CDR1 SGHRS and CDR2 YFSETQ. Unmatched junction bases numbered 18, after V lost 4 bases and J lost 9 bases. CDR3 length: 19 residues. CDR3 in amino acids: CASSTPLRLAGGRGGEQFF. The CDR3 nucleotides read TGCGCCAGCAGCACACCCCTCAGACTAGCGGGAGGGAGGGGAGGTGAGCAGTTCTTC.

The rearrangement uses TRBV10-1 and TRBJ2-3, with 10 positions matching TRBD2. Per germline, CDR1 WNHNN and CDR2 SYGVQD (reference sequence). Germline trimming cut 2 bases from V and 5 bases from J; bases unmatched to any gene: 1. The CDR3 is 14 residues long. The CDR3 DNA reads TGCGCCAGCAGTGAGGGGACTAGCGTAGATACGCAGTATTTT. Its translation is CASSEGTSVDTQYF.

This rearrangement joins TRBV5-1 to TRBJ1-4, with TRBD1 matching 10 bases. The CDR3 is 15 residues long. With V trimmed by 1 base and J by 6 bases, 3 bases remained unmatched. CDR1 SGHRS and CDR2 YFSETQ come from the germline V gene. The CDR3 nucleotides are TGCGCCAGCAGCTTGTTTGGGACAGGGGATGAAAAACTGTTTTTT. It encodes CASSLFGTGDEKLFF.

The rearrangement joins TRBV19 to TRBJ1-1; 9 bases are shared with TRBD1. The V gene's germline CDR1 is LNHDA and CDR2 SQIVND (reference sequence). The V gene end was trimmed by 4 bases and the J gene end by 7 bases; junction bases not matched to a gene: 1. CDR3 size: 12 residues. The CDR3 protein is CASSRTGDEAFF. Here the CDR3 DNA reads TGTGCCAGTAGTAGGACAGGGGATGAAGCTTTCTTT.